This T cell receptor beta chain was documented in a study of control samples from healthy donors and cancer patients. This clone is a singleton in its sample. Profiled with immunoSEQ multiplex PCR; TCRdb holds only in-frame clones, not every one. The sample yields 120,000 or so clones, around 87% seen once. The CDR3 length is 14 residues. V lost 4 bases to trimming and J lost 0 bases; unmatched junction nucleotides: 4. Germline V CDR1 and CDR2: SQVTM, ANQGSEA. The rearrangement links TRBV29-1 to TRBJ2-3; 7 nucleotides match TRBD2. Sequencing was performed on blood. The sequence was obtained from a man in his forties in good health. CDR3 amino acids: CSVGNGGSTDTQYF. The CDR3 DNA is TGCAGCGTTGGAAACGGGGGGAGCACAGATACGCAGTATTTT.